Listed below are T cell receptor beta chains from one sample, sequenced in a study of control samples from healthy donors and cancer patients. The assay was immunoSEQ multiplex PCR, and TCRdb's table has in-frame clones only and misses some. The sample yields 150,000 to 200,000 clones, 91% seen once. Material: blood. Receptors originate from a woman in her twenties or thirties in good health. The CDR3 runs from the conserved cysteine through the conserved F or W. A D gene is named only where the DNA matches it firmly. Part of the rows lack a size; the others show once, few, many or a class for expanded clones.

cdr3_aa: CASSEGSGGNIQYF
cdr3_nt: TGTGCCAGCAGTGAGGGTAGCGGGGGAAACATTCAGTACTTC
d_call: TRBD2
clone_size: once
j_call: TRBJ2-4
v_call: TRBV6-4

cdr3_aa: CAWRIGHYGYTF
cdr3_nt: TGTGCCTGGAGAATAGGGCACTATGGCTACACCTTC
d_call: NA
clone_size: NA
j_call: TRBJ1-2
v_call: TRBV30

cdr3_aa: CSVAVLNTEAFF
cdr3_nt: TGCAGCGTCGCCGTACTCAACACTGAAGCTTTCTTT
d_call: NA
clone_size: NA
j_call: TRBJ1-1
v_call: TRBV29-1

cdr3_aa: CASTGTSGRETQYF
cdr3_nt: TGTGCCAGCACCGGGACTAGCGGGAGAGAGACCCAGTACTTC
d_call: TRBD2
clone_size: NA
j_call: TRBJ2-5
v_call: TRBV6-5

cdr3_aa: CASSPDRDRNTIYF
cdr3_nt: TGTGCCAGCAGCCCAGACAGGGATAGAAACACCATATATTTT
d_call: TRBD1
clone_size: NA
j_call: TRBJ1-3
v_call: TRBV11-3

cdr3_aa: CASRTGGNEQFF
cdr3_nt: TGTGCCAGCAGGACAGGTGGAAATGAGCAGTTCTTC
d_call: NA
clone_size: once
j_call: TRBJ2-1
v_call: TRBV2

cdr3_aa: CASSEASPYEQYF
cdr3_nt: TGTGCCAGCAGTGAAGCGTCCCCATACGAGCAGTACTTC
d_call: NA
clone_size: NA
j_call: TRBJ2-7
v_call: TRBV2

cdr3_aa: CAWSSSGTDTQYF
cdr3_nt: TGTGCCTGGAGTTCTAGCGGCACAGATACGCAGTATTTT
d_call: NA
clone_size: NA
j_call: TRBJ2-3
v_call: TRBV30

cdr3_aa: CASSYRDRDEQYF
cdr3_nt: TGTGCCAGCAGTTACCGGGACAGGGACGAGCAGTACTTC
d_call: TRBD1
clone_size: NA
j_call: TRBJ2-7
v_call: TRBV28

cdr3_aa: CASTTDRVDTGELFF
cdr3_nt: TGTGCCAGCACCACGGACAGGGTCGACACCGGGGAGCTGTTTTTT
d_call: TRBD1
clone_size: NA
j_call: TRBJ2-2
v_call: TRBV2

cdr3_aa: CATSNRDRPYEQYF
cdr3_nt: TGTGCCACCAGTAACCGGGACAGGCCCTACGAGCAGTACTTC
d_call: TRBD1
clone_size: NA
j_call: TRBJ2-7
v_call: TRBV24-1

cdr3_aa: CASSRTGNNSPLHF
cdr3_nt: TGTGCCAGCTCCCGGACGGGGAATAATTCACCCCTCCACTTT
d_call: NA
clone_size: NA
j_call: TRBJ1-6
v_call: TRBV18

cdr3_aa: CASSHRSRYSNQPQHF
cdr3_nt: TGCGCCAGCAGTCATCGGAGCCGCTATAGCAATCAGCCCCAGCATTTT
d_call: NA
clone_size: NA
j_call: TRBJ1-5
v_call: TRBV23-1

cdr3_aa: CASSQTANTEAFF
cdr3_nt: TGTGCCAGCAGCCAGACAGCCAACACTGAAGCTTTCTTT
d_call: NA
clone_size: NA
j_call: TRBJ1-1
v_call: TRBV7-3

cdr3_aa: CASSGTSTDTQYF
cdr3_nt: TGTGCCAGCAGTGGGACTAGCACAGATACGCAGTATTTT
d_call: NA
clone_size: NA
j_call: TRBJ2-3
v_call: TRBV12-3/TRBV12-4

cdr3_aa: CASSEVVIGYGYTF
cdr3_nt: TGTGCCAGCAGTGAAGTCGTTATTGGCTATGGCTACACCTTC
d_call: NA
clone_size: NA
j_call: TRBJ1-2
v_call: TRBV6-1

cdr3_aa: CSVEDIAGVNIQYF
cdr3_nt: TGCAGCGTTGAAGATATTGCGGGGGTAAACATTCAGTACTTC
d_call: TRBD2
clone_size: NA
j_call: TRBJ2-4
v_call: TRBV29-1

cdr3_aa: CASRGPQGSPLHF
cdr3_nt: TGTGCCAGCAGGGGACCACAGGGTTCACCCCTCCACTTT
d_call: NA
clone_size: few
j_call: TRBJ1-6
v_call: TRBV2

cdr3_aa: CASSYRAGGKNIQYF
cdr3_nt: TGTGCCAGCAGCTATCGGGCAGGGGGGAAAAACATTCAGTACTTC
d_call: NA
clone_size: NA
j_call: TRBJ2-4
v_call: TRBV27

cdr3_aa: CASSLGQGNNYGYTF
cdr3_nt: TGTGCCAGCAGCTTAGGGCAGGGAAATAACTATGGCTACACCTTC
d_call: NA
clone_size: NA
j_call: TRBJ1-2
v_call: TRBV7-9

cdr3_aa: CASSPTTGGNYGYTF
cdr3_nt: TGTGCCAGCAGCCCCACGACAGGGGGTAACTATGGCTACACCTTC
d_call: TRBD1
clone_size: NA
j_call: TRBJ1-2
v_call: TRBV7-9

cdr3_aa: CASSPLAGYNNEQFF
cdr3_nt: TGTGCCAGCAGCCCCCTAGCGGGTTATAACAATGAGCAGTTCTTC
d_call: TRBD2
clone_size: NA
j_call: TRBJ2-1
v_call: TRBV7-2

cdr3_aa: CATSDPEQGDYGYTF
cdr3_nt: TGTGCCACCAGTGACCCCGAACAGGGGGATTATGGCTACACCTTC
d_call: TRBD1
clone_size: few
j_call: TRBJ1-2
v_call: TRBV24-1

cdr3_aa: CASSPSGPENEKLFF
cdr3_nt: TGTGCCAGCAGTCCCTCGGGACCTGAAAATGAAAAACTGTTTTTT
d_call: NA
clone_size: NA
j_call: TRBJ1-4
v_call: TRBV27

cdr3_aa: CASRTGNDGNTIYF
cdr3_nt: TGTGCCAGCAGGACAGGGAACGACGGAAACACCATATATTTT
d_call: TRBD1
clone_size: few
j_call: TRBJ1-3
v_call: TRBV6-5

cdr3_aa: CASSQDANYEQYF
cdr3_nt: TGTGCCAGCAGCCAAGATGCGAACTACGAGCAGTACTTC
d_call: NA
clone_size: NA
j_call: TRBJ2-7
v_call: TRBV4-2

cdr3_aa: CAISGTSNQPQHF
cdr3_nt: TGTGCCATCAGTGGCACTAGCAATCAGCCCCAGCATTTT
d_call: NA
clone_size: NA
j_call: TRBJ1-5
v_call: TRBV10-3

cdr3_aa: CASSYSRGGRNSPLHF
cdr3_nt: TGTGCCAGCAGTTACTCGAGGGGGGGCAGGAATTCACCCCTCCACTTT
d_call: NA
clone_size: once
j_call: TRBJ1-6
v_call: TRBV6-5

cdr3_aa: CAIMGFGIQYF
cdr3_nt: TGTGCCATCATGGGTTTCGGCATTCAGTACTTC
d_call: NA
clone_size: NA
j_call: TRBJ2-4
v_call: TRBV10-3

cdr3_aa: CASSVAGGMNTEAFF
cdr3_nt: TGTGCCAGCAGCGTAGCAGGGGGAATGAACACTGAAGCTTTCTTT
d_call: TRBD1
clone_size: NA
j_call: TRBJ1-1
v_call: TRBV9

cdr3_aa: CASSLGSSYEQYF
cdr3_nt: TGTGCCAGCAGTTTGGGCAGCAGCTACGAGCAGTACTTC
d_call: NA
clone_size: NA
j_call: TRBJ2-7
v_call: TRBV28

cdr3_aa: CASSRTGGNTEAFF
cdr3_nt: TGTGCCAGCAGCCGGACAGGGGGCAACACTGAAGCTTTCTTT
d_call: TRBD1
clone_size: NA
j_call: TRBJ1-1
v_call: TRBV3-1/TRBV3-2

cdr3_aa: CASSLAGNEQFF
cdr3_nt: TGCGCCAGCAGCTTGGCAGGCAATGAGCAGTTCTTC
d_call: NA
clone_size: NA
j_call: TRBJ2-1
v_call: TRBV5-1

cdr3_aa: CASSYTGGNTEAFF
cdr3_nt: TGTGCCAGCAGTTACACAGGGGGGAACACTGAAGCTTTCTTT
d_call: TRBD1
clone_size: NA
j_call: TRBJ1-1
v_call: TRBV6-5

cdr3_aa: CASSIRGSSGSDTQYF
cdr3_nt: TGTGCCAGTAGTATTAGAGGCAGTAGCGGGTCAGATACGCAGTATTTT
d_call: TRBD2
clone_size: NA
j_call: TRBJ2-3
v_call: TRBV19

cdr3_aa: CASVKDRGKNIQYF
cdr3_nt: TGTGCCAGCGTGAAGGACAGGGGTAAAAACATTCAGTACTTC
d_call: TRBD1
clone_size: NA
j_call: TRBJ2-4
v_call: TRBV2

cdr3_aa: CAISAGGGYTF
cdr3_nt: TGTGCCATCAGTGCGGGGGGTGGCTACACCTTC
d_call: NA
clone_size: NA
j_call: TRBJ1-2
v_call: TRBV10-3

cdr3_aa: CASSPRQGQETQYF
cdr3_nt: TGTGCCAGCAGCCCCCGACAGGGCCAAGAGACCCAGTACTTC
d_call: TRBD1
clone_size: NA
j_call: TRBJ2-5
v_call: TRBV11-3

cdr3_aa: CASSAPTANSPLHF
cdr3_nt: TGTGCCAGCAGCGCCCCGACAGCTAATTCACCCCTCCACTTT
d_call: NA
clone_size: NA
j_call: TRBJ1-6
v_call: TRBV9

cdr3_aa: CASSAGRTDTQYF
cdr3_nt: TGTGCCAGCAGTGCGGGCCGCACAGATACGCAGTATTTT
d_call: NA
clone_size: NA
j_call: TRBJ2-3
v_call: TRBV27

cdr3_aa: CASSIIGGAIQPQHF
cdr3_nt: TGTGCCAGTAGTATCATCGGGGGGGCGATTCAGCCCCAGCATTTT
d_call: NA
clone_size: NA
j_call: TRBJ1-5
v_call: TRBV19

cdr3_aa: CASSSSSGTDTQYF
cdr3_nt: TGCGCCAGCAGCTCGAGTAGCGGCACAGATACGCAGTATTTT
d_call: NA
clone_size: NA
j_call: TRBJ2-3
v_call: TRBV5-1

cdr3_aa: CASSLGGATEAFF
cdr3_nt: TGTGCCAGCAGCTTGGGGGGGGCCACTGAAGCTTTCTTT
d_call: NA
clone_size: NA
j_call: TRBJ1-1
v_call: TRBV5-7

cdr3_aa: CASSELPGGIYEQYF
cdr3_nt: TGTGCCAGCAGTGAACTGCCAGGGGGGATCTACGAGCAGTACTTC
d_call: NA
clone_size: NA
j_call: TRBJ2-7
v_call: TRBV6-1

cdr3_aa: CASSLGAGLAGGGTDTQYF
cdr3_nt: TGCGCCAGCAGCTTGGGGGCGGGACTAGCGGGGGGGGGCACAGATACGCAGTATTTT
d_call: TRBD2
clone_size: NA
j_call: TRBJ2-3
v_call: TRBV5-1

cdr3_aa: CASRRNTEAFF
cdr3_nt: TGTGCCAGCAGGAGGAACACTGAAGCTTTCTTT
d_call: NA
clone_size: NA
j_call: TRBJ1-1
v_call: TRBV27

cdr3_aa: CASSPGQGHQPQHF
cdr3_nt: TGTGCCAGCTCACCCGGGCAGGGTCATCAGCCCCAGCATTTT
d_call: NA
clone_size: NA
j_call: TRBJ1-5
v_call: TRBV18

cdr3_aa: CASSLLAGEGNEQFF
cdr3_nt: TGTGCCAGCTCATTACTAGCGGGAGAGGGGAATGAGCAGTTCTTC
d_call: TRBD2
clone_size: NA
j_call: TRBJ2-1
v_call: TRBV18

cdr3_aa: CASIRGTSGSWEQYF
cdr3_nt: TGTGCCAGCATCAGGGGGACTAGCGGGAGTTGGGAGCAGTACTTC
d_call: TRBD2
clone_size: NA
j_call: TRBJ2-7
v_call: TRBV28

cdr3_aa: CASSQRQPPEHNEKLFF
cdr3_nt: TGCGCCAGCAGCCAAAGACAGCCGCCTGAACATAATGAAAAACTGTTTTTT
d_call: NA
clone_size: few
j_call: TRBJ1-4
v_call: TRBV4-1

cdr3_aa: CASSPGLAYEQYF
cdr3_nt: TGTGCCAGCAGCCCCGGACTAGCCTACGAGCAGTACTTC
d_call: TRBD2
clone_size: NA
j_call: TRBJ2-7
v_call: TRBV5-4

cdr3_aa: CASSEVQSGNTIYF
cdr3_nt: TGTGCCAGCAGCGAGGTCCAGTCTGGAAACACCATATATTTT
d_call: NA
clone_size: NA
j_call: TRBJ1-3
v_call: TRBV2

cdr3_aa: CASSIGTGHGYTF
cdr3_nt: TGTGCCAGTAGTATCGGGACAGGGCATGGCTACACCTTC
d_call: TRBD1
clone_size: NA
j_call: TRBJ1-2
v_call: TRBV19

cdr3_aa: CASSLDPGTTYGYTF
cdr3_nt: TGTGCCAGCAGCTTAGATCCCGGGACAACCTATGGCTACACCTTC
d_call: NA
clone_size: NA
j_call: TRBJ1-2
v_call: TRBV11-2